The 27 T cell receptor beta chains listed next were all sequenced from one sample in a study of cytomegalovirus exposure and HLA in healthy donors. PCR primers comprised 60 Vbeta and 13 Jbeta primers. Sequencing was performed with immunoSEQ multiplex PCR; in TCRdb, only in-frame clones are kept and a portion is missing. In total, the table holds around 150,000 clones. The sample consisted of PBMCs. The receptor source for this set is a woman in her sixties or seventies in good health and CMV-seronegative.

This chain links TRBV5-1 with TRBJ1-5; D may be TRBD1 (6 bases). The CDR3 is 14 residues long. Germline CDR1 is SGHRS and CDR2 is YFSETQ. Trimming removed 7 bases at V and 7 bases at J, with 18 bases between. The CDR3 DNA is TGCGCCAGCTCTTGGGACACGAACACCCAGCCCCAGCATTTT. Translated, it gives CASSWDTNTQPQHF.

The chain employs TRBV4-1 and TRBJ2-1, with 12 bases that match TRBD1. Trimming at V came to 0 bases and at J to 7 bases, leaving 10 bases not matched to a gene. CDR3 length: 18 amino acids. Germline V CDR1 and CDR2: MGHRA, YSYEKL. CDR3 in DNA: TGCGCCAGCAGCCAAGATGCCCCCCCGGGACAGGGGGCAAATGAGCAGTTCTTC. It specifies CASSQDAPPGQGANEQFF.

This chain uses TRBV7-3 with TRBJ2-1; D remains unclear. The CDR3 spans 12 residues. CDR1 is SGHTA, CDR2 FQGTGA, per germline. Trimming took 2 bases from V and 8 from J, leaving 7 bases between them. The CDR3 region is CASSLYADEQFF. Written as DNA, the CDR3 is TGTGCCAGCAGCTTATACGCGGATGAGCAGTTCTTC. The variable domain in full, with the rest retrieved from reference TRBV7-3 and TRBJ2-1, is GAGVSQTPSNKVTEKGKYVELRCDPISGHTALYWYRQSLGQGPEFLIYFQGTGAADDSGLPNDRFFAVRPEGSVSTLKIQRTERGDSAVYLCASSLYADEQFFGPGTRLTVL.

The rearrangement joins TRBV30 to TRBJ1-3; the D is unclear. The V end lost 7 bases, the J end lost 7 bases, and 20 bases lay between the germline ends. There are 14 residues in the CDR3. In germline, CDR1 is GTSNPN, CDR2 SVGIG (reference sequence). CDR3 sequence (DNA): TGTGCCTTGCTCAAGTGGGAGGACCGGAACACCATATATTTT. Translating it yields CALLKWEDRNTIYF.

CDR3 sequence: CSVGREGRSYEQYF. In DNA, the CDR3 is TGCAGCGTTGGGCGGGAGGGCCGATCCTACGAGCAGTACTTC. The chain links TRBV29-1 to TRBJ2-7; TRBD2 aligns across 9 bases. CDR1 is SQVTM and CDR2 is ANQGSEA in the germline V gene. The CDR3 has 14 amino acids. V shed 4 bases and J 1 base; nucleotides not matched to a gene: 5.

The rearrangement links TRBV7-6 to TRBJ2-7, with 8 bases matching TRBD1. CDR3 length equals 15 residues. The V and J ends lost 4 bases and 2 bases, in that order; junction bases with no gene match: 7. Per germline, CDR1 SGHVS and CDR2 FNYEAQ. In DNA form, the CDR3 reads TGTGCCAGCAGCTCTCAAGACAGGGGAACCTACGAGCAGTACTTC. Amino acid sequence: CASSSQDRGTYEQYF.

V is TRBV27 and J is TRBJ2-1; 13 nucleotides align to TRBD2. The germline V gene has CDR1 MNHEY and CDR2 SMNVEV (reference sequence). CDR3 length: 21 amino acids. V lost 6 bases and J lost 3; bases outside the gene matches: 20. CDR3 in amino acids: CASRSNNLGLAGVPNYNEQFF. The CDR3 DNA reads TGTGCCAGCAGAAGTAATAACTTAGGACTAGCGGGAGTCCCAAACTACAATGAGCAGTTCTTC.

The chain employs TRBV18 and TRBJ1-5; D is possibly TRBD1 (5 bases). This CDR3 region has 16 residues. V was shortened by 0 bases and J by 3 bases, with 12 bases between the two germline ends. Germline assignment: CDR1 KGHSH and CDR2 LQKENI. Here the CDR3 DNA reads TGTGCCAGCTCACCACCGGGACTGCCGAACAATCAGCCCCAGCATTTT. Translating gives CASSPPGLPNNQPQHF.

The rearrangement links TRBV5-1 to TRBJ1-6; 8 bases align to TRBD1. Germline lookup yields CDR1 SGHRS and CDR2 YFSETQ. After removal of 4 bases from V and 0 bases from J, the junction contained 9 bases not matched to a gene. The CDR3 spans 18 residues. CDR3 coding DNA: TGCGCCAGCAGCCTGGGGGACAGGCCGAGCTCCTATAATTCACCCCTCCACTTT. Encoded protein: CASSLGDRPSSYNSPLHF.

The gene calls are TRBV2 and TRBJ2-5; weak D call: TRBD2 (6 bases). V was trimmed by 1 base and J by 0 bases, leaving 12 bases between them. The CDR3 extends over 16 amino acids. The germline gives CDR1 SNHLY, CDR2 FYNNEI. The CDR3 protein is CASSEGRAGYQETQYF. The CDR3 DNA sequence: TGTGCCAGCAGTGAAGGGCGGGCGGGGTACCAAGAGACCCAGTACTTC.

The rearrangement links TRBV6-5 to TRBJ1-1, with D unresolved. The CDR3 runs to 13 residues. The germline gives CDR1 MNHEY, CDR2 SVGAGI. Trimming shortened V by 7 bases and J by 1 base, and 10 bases separated the two germline ends. The CDR3 here is CASTPAANTEAFF. The CDR3, as DNA: TGTGCCAGCACCCCGGCGGCGAACACTGAAGCTTTCTTT.

The rearrangement uses TRBV11-2 and TRBJ1-5; no reliable D call. This CDR3 contains 13 residues. Trimming left V 3 bases short and J 0 bases short, with 3 bases between. The V gene's germline CDR1 is SGHAT and CDR2 FQNNGV. CDR3 in DNA: TGTGCCAGCAGCTTCAGTAGCAATCAGCCCCAGCATTTT. It codes for CASSFSSNQPQHF. Complete variable domain (other parts from reference TRBV11-2 and TRBJ1-5): EAGVAQSPRYKIIEKRQSVAFWCNPISGHATLYWYQQILGQGPKLLIQFQNNGVVDDSQLPKDRFSAERLKGVDSTLKIQPAKLEDSAVYLCASSFSSNQPQHFGDGTRLSIL.

Here the CDR3 DNA reads TGTGCCAGTAGTCCAACCCCTGCAGGGAGAAACACCATATATTTT. Translated, it gives CASSPTPAGRNTIYF. V and J are TRBV19 and TRBJ1-3; TRBD1 might be the D (5 bases). V dropped 5 bases and J dropped 5 bases, with 16 bases sitting between them. Germline V CDR1 and CDR2: LNHDA, SQIVND (reference sequence). This CDR3 has 15 residues.

V usage is TRBV9 and J usage is TRBJ1-2; perhaps TRBD1 as D (5 bases). The CDR3 is 14 amino acids. The germline V gene has CDR1 SGDLS and CDR2 YYNGEE. The ends were cut back, 4 bases at V and 5 bases at J, with 15 bases in the middle. CDR3 sequence: CASSSRNGGYGYTF. Written as DNA, the CDR3 is TGTGCCAGCAGCTCCCGAAACGGGGGGTATGGCTACACCTTC.

The V gene is TRBV14, the J gene TRBJ2-1; TRBD1 might be the D (6 bases). Germline V lookup: CDR1 SGHDN, CDR2 FVKESK. The CDR3 extends over 14 amino acids. With 3 bases removed from V and 6 bases from J, the gap between germline ends came to 12 bases. The chain's CDR3 is CASSQGQWGNEQFF. CDR3 sequence (DNA): TGTGCCAGCAGCCAGGGACAATGGGGCAATGAGCAGTTCTTC.

This chain links TRBV11-1 with TRBJ2-7; perhaps TRBD1 as D (6 bases). CDR3 length: 15 amino acids. V gave up 4 bases and J gave up 0 bases, with 13 bases separating them. Germline V gives CDR1 SGHAT, CDR2 FQDESV (reference sequence). The chain's CDR3 is CASSWAQGSSYEQYF. The CDR3 DNA reads TGTGCCAGCAGCTGGGCACAGGGAAGCTCCTACGAGCAGTACTTC.

The CDR3 nucleotides read TGTGCCAGCAGCTTAGGGCGGGCGACCACTGAAGCTTTCTTT. Translating it yields CASSLGRATTEAFF. The genes are TRBV7-2 and TRBJ1-1; D uncertain. The germline V and J ends were trimmed by 1 base and 4 bases, with 10 bases remaining between them. The CDR3 has 14 amino acids. CDR1 SGHTA and CDR2 FQGNSA come from the germline V gene.

This rearrangement joins TRBV7-9 to TRBJ2-2, with 13 bases that match TRBD2. Germline trimming cut 3 bases from V and 7 bases from J; bases unmatched to any gene: 5. This CDR3 contains 16 residues. Germline values: CDR1 SEHNR, CDR2 FQNEAQ (reference sequence). Here the CDR3 DNA reads TGTGCCAGCAGCTTTGGGACTAGCGGGACTGACGGGGAGCTGTTTTTT. Protein product: CASSFGTSGTDGELFF. Filled out from reference TRBV7-9 and TRBJ2-2, the complete variable domain reads DTGVSQNPRHKITKRGQNVTFRCDPISEHNRLYWYRQTLGQGPEFLTYFQNEAQLEKSRLLSDRFSAERPKGSFSTLEIQRTEQGDSAMYLCASSFGTSGTDGELFFGEGSRLTVL.

This chain uses TRBV7-3 with TRBJ1-6, with D hard to call. V was pared by 2 bases and J by 9 bases, with 8 bases between. CDR3 size: 13 residues. Germline V gene data show CDR1 as SGHTA and CDR2 as FQGTGA. The CDR3 is CASSLQWSSPLHF. Here the CDR3 DNA reads TGTGCCAGCAGCTTACAATGGAGTTCACCCCTCCACTTT.

The chain combines TRBV11-1 with TRBJ2-2, with 8 bases matching TRBD2. This CDR3 spans 16 amino acids. Losses at the gene ends were 3 bases for V and 5 bases for J; bases not matched to a gene: 8. Germline V gives CDR1 SGHAT, CDR2 FQDESV (reference sequence). The DNA for the CDR3 is TGTGCCAGCAGCTTTTGGCGGGAGGCTATTACCGGGGAGCTGTTTTTT. It is translated as CASSFWREAITGELFF.

This chain uses TRBV20-1 with TRBJ2-7; D gene ambiguous. The CDR3 totals 11 residues. Per the germline V gene, CDR1 is DFQATT and CDR2 is SNEGSKA (reference sequence). V lost 3 bases, J lost 4 bases, and 7 bases lay in between. The CDR3 is CSASETYEQYF. The CDR3 nucleotides read TGCAGTGCTAGTGAGACATACGAGCAGTACTTC.

This chain connects TRBV10-1 to TRBJ1-1, with a possible D match to TRBD1 (5 bases). V was clipped by 2 bases and J by 4 bases, with 11 bases between them. The germline V gene encodes CDR1 WNHNN and CDR2 SYGVQD (reference sequence). The CDR3 is made up of 14 amino acids. For the CDR3, the DNA is TGCGCCAGCAGTGAGACTTGGAGGGGCACTGAAGCTTTCTTT. It codes for CASSETWRGTEAFF.

CDR3 loop: CASRIKLWTGFDEQFF. For the CDR3, the DNA is TGTGCCAGCAGGATTAAGTTGTGGACAGGGTTCGATGAGCAGTTCTTC. This rearrangement joins TRBV27 to TRBJ2-1; 8 nucleotides match TRBD1. Losses at the gene ends were 6 bases for V and 8 bases for J; bases not matched to a gene: 15. Per germline, CDR1 MNHEY and CDR2 SMNVEV (reference sequence). The CDR3 consists of 16 residues.

The CDR3 spells CASSSDREGTEAFF. In DNA, the CDR3 is TGTGCCAGCAGCTCGGACAGGGAAGGCACTGAAGCTTTCTTT. The rearrangement links TRBV7-9 to TRBJ1-1; 8 nucleotides line up with TRBD1. V trimming: 4 bases; J trimming: 4 bases; junction bases outside the gene matches: 5. Germline V CDR1 and CDR2: SEHNR, FQNEAQ (reference sequence). CDR3 length: 14 amino acids. The full variable domain, completed using reference TRBV7-9 and TRBJ1-1, is DTGVSQNPRHKITKRGQNVTFRCDPISEHNRLYWYRQTLGQGPEFLTYFQNEAQLEKSRLLSDRFSAERPKGSFSTLEIQRTEQGDSAMYLCASSSDREGTEAFFGQGTRLTVV.

The chain recombines TRBV4-2 with TRBJ1-1; D gene ambiguous. From germline, CDR1 is LGHNA and CDR2 YNFKEQ. Trimming stripped 3 bases from V and 6 bases from J, with 11 bases between. The CDR3 spans 13 residues. The CDR3 sequence: CASSQAGFSEAFF. In nucleotides, the CDR3 is TGTGCCAGCAGCCAGGCAGGATTTTCTGAAGCTTTCTTT.

The V gene is TRBV5-1, the J gene TRBJ1-4; TRBD1 matches at 7 bases. The CDR3 extends over 16 amino acids. The germline CDR1 and CDR2 sequences are SGHRS and YFSETQ. V was pared by 3 bases and J by 2 bases, with 7 bases of the junction left unmatched. The CDR3 here is CASSWTGFGTNEKLFF. The CDR3 nucleotides are TGCGCCAGCAGCTGGACAGGTTTTGGGACTAATGAAAAACTGTTTTTT.

The rearrangement links TRBV2 to TRBJ1-2; no definite D call. V was clipped by 5 bases and J by 2 bases, with 9 bases between them. The germline CDR1 and CDR2 sequences are SNHLY and FYNNEI. The CDR3 is 13 residues long. The CDR3 spells CASSTGVNYGYTF. The DNA for the CDR3 is TGTGCCAGCAGTACCGGAGTCAACTATGGCTACACCTTC.